Below, one T cell receptor beta chain is given with its context. Authors' analysis steps: Amplification with reference gene primers provided the estimates of nucleated cell counts. The table came from immunoSEQ multiplex PCR; TCRdb's copy has only in-frame clones and leaves some out. V, J and clone size are those of that table, while D and trimming were read from the DNA. The sample consists of 280,000 or so clones, roughly 86% of them appearing once. This sample was taken from a study of blood T cell repertoires in COVID-19. The overall study: Specimens from acute and convalescent COVID-19 originated in the United States, Italy and Spain. The cDNA or gDNA used as material had been derived from T cells, B-cell-depleted T cells, or PBMCs.

This CDR3 has 15 residues. The V end was cut by 0 bases, the J end by 0 bases, with 7 bases between. Germline V lookup: CDR1 SGHTS, CDR2 YDEGEE. The chain carries TRBV5-8 and TRBJ1-3, with a tentative D call TRBD1 (5 bases). The source of this sequence is a young man with active or convalescent COVID-19. The source material was peripheral blood. Here the CDR3 reads CASSLGQSSGNTIYF. For the CDR3, the DNA is TGTGCCAGCAGCTTGGGACAGAGCTCTGGAAACACCATATATTTT.